This T cell receptor beta chain came from a study of technical replicates of blood from several donors. Measured with immunoSEQ multiplex PCR; TCRdb has only the in-frame clones, and not every one. The sample records approximately 89,000 clones, approximately 93% being singletons. Sequenced: T cells isolated from PBMCs. This TCR was sampled from a human donor in good health.

CDR3 sequence (DNA): TGTGCCAGCAGGGGGACGACAGGGAATCAGCCCCAGCATTTT. This encodes CASRGTTGNQPQHF. The rearrangement joins TRBV6-5 to TRBJ1-5; 7 bases map to TRBD1. Trimming at V came to 6 bases and at J to 4 bases, leaving 6 bases not matched to a gene. Germline V gene data show CDR1 as MNHEY and CDR2 as SVGAGI. The CDR3 loop spans 14 amino acids.